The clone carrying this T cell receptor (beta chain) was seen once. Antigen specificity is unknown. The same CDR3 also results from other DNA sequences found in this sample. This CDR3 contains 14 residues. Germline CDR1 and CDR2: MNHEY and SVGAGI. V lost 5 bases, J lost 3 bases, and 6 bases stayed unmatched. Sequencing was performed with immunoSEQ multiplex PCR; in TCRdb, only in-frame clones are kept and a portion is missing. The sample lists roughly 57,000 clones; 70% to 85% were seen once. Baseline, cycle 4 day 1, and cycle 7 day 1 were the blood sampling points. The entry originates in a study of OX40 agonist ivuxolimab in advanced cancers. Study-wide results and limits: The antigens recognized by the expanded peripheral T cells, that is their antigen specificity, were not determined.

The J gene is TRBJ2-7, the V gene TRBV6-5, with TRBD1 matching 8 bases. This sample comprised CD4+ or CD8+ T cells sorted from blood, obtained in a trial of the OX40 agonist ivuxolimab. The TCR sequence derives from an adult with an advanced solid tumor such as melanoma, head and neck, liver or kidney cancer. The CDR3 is CASSEGDRSYEQYF. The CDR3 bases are TGTGCCAGCAGTGAAGGGGACAGGAGCTACGAGCAGTACTTC.